This T cell receptor (beta chain) was sequenced in a study of blood T cells in healthy people across ages. With a J-beta primer mix and a sample-barcoded 5' primer, a second PCR ran about 6 to 11 cycles. Via MiXCR, TCRdb re-called the 5' RACE reads, giving one row per CDR3 protein. The sample consists of 550,000 to 750,000 distinct CDR3 sequences, under 25% of them appearing once. A few counts support this clonotype. Its antigen is undetermined. Per-sample yields of isolated PBMCs were at least 6 million. Regarding the study as a whole: Leaving the PBMCs unsorted stopped any conclusive comparison of naive versus antigen-experienced cells.

V dropped 2 bases and J dropped 2; count of bases not matched to a gene: 2. Germline V gene sequence: CDR1 MNHNY, CDR2 SVGAGI (reference sequence). CDR3 length equals 16 residues. The receptor's source is a man between 65 and 85 years old in good health. The specimen was blood. This chain links TRBV6-6 with TRBJ2-5; 13 bases align to TRBD2. As DNA, the CDR3 is TGTGCCAGCAGTTACCCGGGACTAGCGGGACAAGAGACCCAGTACTTC. Amino acid sequence: CASSYPGLAGQETQYF.